This T cell receptor (beta chain) was profiled in a study of shared clonotypes between healthy human individuals. As for the study in general: Each donor contributed plates that comprised three CD4 naive, three CD4 memory, two CD8 naive and one CD8 memory.

TCRdb keeps only in-frame clones here, not all; method: immunoSEQ multiplex PCR. Among about 2 million clones listed, around 96% were seen once. Regarding the study as a whole: Depth of sequencing was expected to influence donor clonotype sharing.

Comments on this clone: No antigen is known for it. In the same sample, other DNA sequences code for this CDR3.

CD45RO-negative, CCR7-positively selected cells formed the naive CD8 fraction, excluding terminally differentiated effector memory CD45RA+ cells. None of the donors, who were healthy HIV-negative adults, had recently had acute infections or vaccinations. Germline V lookup: CDR1 SGDLS, CDR2 YYNGEE. This CDR3 is 14 amino acids long. V lost 2 bases and J 2 bases, leaving 11 bases between the germline ends. The chain carries TRBV9 and TRBJ2-7, with no clear D. The sequencing input was naive CD8+ T cells sorted from blood. The receptor comes from a man between 18 and 29 years old in good health. The CDR3 nucleotides are TGTGCCAGCAGCGTCGGCACCGGCCCCTACGAGCAGTACTTC. Translated, it gives CASSVGTGPYEQYF.